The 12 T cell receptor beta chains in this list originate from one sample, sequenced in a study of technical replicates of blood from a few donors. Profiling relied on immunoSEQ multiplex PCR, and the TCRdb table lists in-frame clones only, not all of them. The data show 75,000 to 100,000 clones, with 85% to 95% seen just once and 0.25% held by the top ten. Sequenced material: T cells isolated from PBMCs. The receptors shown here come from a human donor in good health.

The CDR3 spells CASSLTVNYGYTF. CDR3 bases: TGCGCCAGCAGCTTGACTGTGAACTATGGCTACACCTTC. The chain has TRBV5-1 and TRBJ1-2; no reliable D call. Trimming removed 1 base at V and 2 bases at J, with 6 bases between. The CDR3 extends over 13 amino acids. From germline, CDR1 is SGHRS and CDR2 YFSETQ.

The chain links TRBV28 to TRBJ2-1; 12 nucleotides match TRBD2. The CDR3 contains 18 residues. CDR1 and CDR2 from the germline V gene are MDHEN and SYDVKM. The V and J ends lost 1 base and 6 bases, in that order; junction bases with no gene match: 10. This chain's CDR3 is CASSLSRPTSGSFNEQFF. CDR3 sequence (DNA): TGTGCCAGCAGTTTATCCCGCCCGACTAGCGGGAGTTTCAATGAGCAGTTCTTC.

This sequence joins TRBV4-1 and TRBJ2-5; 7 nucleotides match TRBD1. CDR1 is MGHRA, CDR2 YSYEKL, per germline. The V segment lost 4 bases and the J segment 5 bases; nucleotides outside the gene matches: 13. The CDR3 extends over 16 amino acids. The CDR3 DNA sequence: TGCGCCAGCAGCCGAAGTTCCAACAGGGGTCGGGAGACCCAGTACTTC. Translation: CASSRSSNRGRETQYF.

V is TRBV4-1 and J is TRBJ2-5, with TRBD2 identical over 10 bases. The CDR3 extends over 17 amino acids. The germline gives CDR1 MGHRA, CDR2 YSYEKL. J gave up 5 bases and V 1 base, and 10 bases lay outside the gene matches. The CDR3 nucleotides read TGCGCCAGCAGCCAAGTGGGGCAGCGGGAGGGCCCGGAGACCCAGTACTTC. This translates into CASSQVGQREGPETQYF.

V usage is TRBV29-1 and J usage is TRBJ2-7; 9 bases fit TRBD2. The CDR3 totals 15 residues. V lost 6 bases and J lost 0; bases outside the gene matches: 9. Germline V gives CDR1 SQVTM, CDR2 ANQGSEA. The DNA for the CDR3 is TGCAGCGTCCTGGGGGTAGCGGGGGTCTCCTACGAGCAGTACTTC. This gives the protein CSVLGVAGVSYEQYF.

The DNA for the CDR3 is TGTGCCAGCTCCGGGGGTCGGGGTACGAGTTCCCCTCCGTATTTT. This encodes CASSGGRGTSSPPYF. The genes are TRBV25-1 and TRBJ2-3, with D possibly matching TRBD2 (6 bases). The V end was cut by 8 bases, the J end by 14 bases, with 29 bases between. Germline CDR1 reads MGHDK; CDR2 reads SYGVNS. The CDR3 is 15 residues long.

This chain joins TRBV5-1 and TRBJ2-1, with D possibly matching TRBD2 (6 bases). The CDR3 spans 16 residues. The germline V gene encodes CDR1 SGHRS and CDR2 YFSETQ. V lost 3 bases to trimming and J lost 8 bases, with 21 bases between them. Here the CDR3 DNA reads TGCGCCAGCAGCTCCGGGACTCTAACTAATGTCGATGAGCAGTTCTTC. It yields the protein CASSSGTLTNVDEQFF.

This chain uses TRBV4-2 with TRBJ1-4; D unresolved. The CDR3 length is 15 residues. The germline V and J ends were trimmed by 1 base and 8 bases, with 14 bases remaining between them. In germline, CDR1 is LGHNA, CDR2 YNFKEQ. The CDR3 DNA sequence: TGTGCCAGCAGCCAAGGGTGGGGAGGAGAGGAAAAACTGTTTTTT. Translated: CASSQGWGGEEKLFF.

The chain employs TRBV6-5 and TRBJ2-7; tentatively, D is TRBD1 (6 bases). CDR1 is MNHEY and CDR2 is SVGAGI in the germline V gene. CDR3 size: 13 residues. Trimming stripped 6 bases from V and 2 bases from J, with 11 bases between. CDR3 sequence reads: CASRRGQPYEQYF. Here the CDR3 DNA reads TGTGCCAGCAGAAGAGGACAGCCCTACGAGCAGTACTTC.

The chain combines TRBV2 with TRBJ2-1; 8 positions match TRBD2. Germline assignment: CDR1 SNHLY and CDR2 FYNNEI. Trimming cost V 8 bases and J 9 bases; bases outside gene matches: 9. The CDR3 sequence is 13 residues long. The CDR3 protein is CASDRREGGEQFF. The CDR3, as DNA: TGTGCCAGCGATCGTCGGGAGGGAGGTGAGCAGTTCTTC.

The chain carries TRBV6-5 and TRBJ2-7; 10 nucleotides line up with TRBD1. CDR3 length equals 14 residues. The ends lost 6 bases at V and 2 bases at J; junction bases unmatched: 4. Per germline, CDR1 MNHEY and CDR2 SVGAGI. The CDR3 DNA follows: TGTGCCAGCAGACCGGGACAGGGGACCTACGAGCAGTACTTC. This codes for CASRPGQGTYEQYF.

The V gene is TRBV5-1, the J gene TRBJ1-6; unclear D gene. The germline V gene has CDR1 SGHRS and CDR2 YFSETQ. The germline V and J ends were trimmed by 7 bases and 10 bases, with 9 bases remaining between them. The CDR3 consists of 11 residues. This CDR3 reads CASCYSSPLHF. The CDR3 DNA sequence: TGCGCCAGCTGTTACAGCTCACCCCTCCACTTT.